The next 26 T cell receptor beta chains were all read from a single sample in a study of blood T cell repertoires in COVID-19. Sequencing used immunoSEQ multiplex PCR; TCRdb keeps in-frame clones, though not all of them. The sample shows 140,000 to 150,000 clones, roughly 82% of them seen only once. Specimen: peripheral blood. All receptors come from a human donor with acute or convalescent COVID-19. The donor label of this sample is uncertain.

The genes are TRBV3-1 (or the pseudogene TRBV3-2) and TRBJ1-1; D uncertain. Germline CDR1 and CDR2: LGHDT and YNNKEL (reference sequence). The CDR3 consists of 11 residues. Trimming left V 2 bases short and J 7 bases short, with 5 bases between. Here the CDR3 reads CASSQSYEAFF. CDR3 bases: TGTGCCAGCAGCCAATCCTATGAAGCTTTCTTT.

A few counts support this clone. The chain has TRBV2 and TRBJ1-5, with unresolved D. V lost 7 bases and J lost 10, with 17 bases in between. The length of the CDR3 is 13 residues. Germline CDR1 is SNHLY and CDR2 is FYNNEI. The CDR3 here is CASMEEARSPQHF. The CDR3 nucleotides are TGTGCCAGCATGGAGGAGGCCCGTTCACCCCAGCATTTT.

As DNA, the CDR3 is TGTGCCAGCGGGAGCCCCGGGGAGGCAGATACGCAGTATTTT. Translated, it gives CASGSPGEADTQYF. The V and J genes are TRBV7-3 and TRBJ2-3; D perhaps matches TRBD2 (6 bases). The CDR3 covers 14 residues. V was shortened by 8 bases and J by 4 bases, with 16 bases between the two germline ends. Germline CDR1 is SGHTA and CDR2 is FQGTGA.

This clone was found once. The chain combines TRBV30 with TRBJ2-2; weak D call: TRBD2 (6 bases). The CDR3 contains 15 residues. Trimming stripped 3 bases from V and 6 bases from J, with 17 bases between. The germline CDR1 and CDR2 sequences are GTSNPN and SVGIG (reference sequence). CDR3 bases: TGTGCCTGGAGCCGCCGGGACTCCGGCCCCGGGGAGCTGTTTTTT. Protein product: CAWSRRDSGPGELFF.

The J gene is TRBJ1-1, the V gene TRBV27, with a possible D match to TRBD1 (6 bases). Germline assignment: CDR1 MNHEY and CDR2 SMNVEV (reference sequence). V gave up 4 bases and J gave up 8 bases, with 23 bases separating them. This CDR3 contains 16 residues. The CDR3 is CASSSARDTAKIEAFF. CDR3 nucleotide sequence: TGTGCCAGCAGTTCCGCCCGGGACACCGCCAAGATAGAAGCTTTCTTT.

The rearrangement uses TRBV5-8 and TRBJ2-5; weak D call: TRBD2 (5 bases). The V end lost 0 bases, the J end lost 5 bases, and 11 bases lay between the germline ends. The germline V gene encodes CDR1 SGHTS and CDR2 YDEGEE. CDR3 length: 14 amino acids. DNA of the CDR3: TGTGCCAGCAGCTTGGGTCGGGATCCCGAGACCCAGTACTTC. Amino acids: CASSLGRDPETQYF.

The CDR3 bases are TGTGCCTGGAGCAGGACAGGGGGTATCTACGAGCAGTACTTC. It codes for CAWSRTGGIYEQYF. The chain uses TRBV30 and TRBJ2-7; 10 bases are shared with TRBD1. The CDR3 sequence is 14 residues long. Trimming removed 3 bases from V and 3 bases from J; junction bases left unmatched: 5. Germline values: CDR1 GTSNPN, CDR2 SVGIG (reference sequence).

The V call is TRBV5-4, the J call TRBJ1-2, with 11 bases identical to TRBD1. This CDR3 has 14 amino acids. J gave up 8 bases and V 3 bases, and 6 bases lay outside the gene matches. Germline-derived CDR1 and CDR2 are SGHNT and YYREEE (reference sequence). CDR3 sequence (DNA): TGTGCCAGCAGCTGGGACAGGGGGATGGAGGGCTACACCTTC. Encoded protein: CASSWDRGMEGYTF.

This clone showed up just once. The chain links TRBV13 to TRBJ1-3, with 8 bases that match TRBD1. Germline V CDR1 and CDR2: PRHDT, FYEKMQ (reference sequence). Trimming cost V 5 bases and J 0 bases; bases outside gene matches: 3. The CDR3 is 15 residues long. The CDR3 reads CASSLQGASGNTIYF. CDR3 nucleotide sequence: TGTGCCAGCAGCCTCCAGGGGGCCTCTGGAAACACCATATATTTT.

The chain combines TRBV2 with TRBJ2-5, with TRBD2 matching over 14 bases. Germline V gene data show CDR1 as SNHLY and CDR2 as FYNNEI. The CDR3 spans 15 residues. V lost 6 bases, J lost 5 bases, and 5 bases stayed unmatched. The CDR3 region has the DNA TGTGCCAGCAGGGTGACTAGCGGGGGGGCGGAGACCCAGTACTTC. This sequence encodes CASRVTSGGAETQYF.

This clone was seen a single time. The chain combines TRBV30 with TRBJ2-1, with TRBD1 identical over 7 bases. The J segment lost 9 bases and the V segment lost 0 bases, leaving 8 bases of the junction unmatched. The CDR3 loop spans 14 amino acids. Germline V gene lookup returns CDR1 GTSNPN and CDR2 SVGIG (reference sequence). CDR3 sequence reads: CAWSVLPQGVEQFF. CDR3 nucleotides: TGTGCCTGGAGTGTACTCCCCCAGGGGGTTGAGCAGTTCTTC. Filled out from reference TRBV30 and TRBJ2-1, the complete variable domain reads SQTIHQWPATLVQPVGSPLSLECTVEGTSNPNLYWYRQAAGRGLQLLFYSVGIGQISSEVPQNLSASRPQDRQFILSSKKLLLSDSGFYLCAWSVLPQGVEQFFGPGTRLTVL.

Only a few counts were recorded for this clone. The chain recombines TRBV28 with TRBJ1-5; D not resolved. The CDR3 runs 15 residues. V gave up 9 bases and J gave up 0 bases, with 15 bases separating them. Germline V gene lookup returns CDR1 MDHEN and CDR2 SYDVKM. The CDR3 loop reads CASSTTDYSNQPQHF. Here the CDR3 DNA reads TGTGCCAGTAGTACGACGGACTATAGCAATCAGCCCCAGCATTTT. Full variable domain (outside the CDR3, taken from reference TRBV28 and TRBJ1-5): DVKVTQSSRYLVKRTGEKVFLECVQDMDHENMFWYRQDPGLGLRLIYFSYDVKMKEKGDIPEGYSVSREKKERFSLILESASTNQTSMYLCASSTTDYSNQPQHFGDGTRLSIL.

The chain is built from TRBV19 and TRBJ2-3; D is possibly TRBD1 (5 bases). Between the trimmed V and J ends, which lost 1 base and 3 bases, there was a span of 14 bases. Germline V gene lookup returns CDR1 LNHDA and CDR2 SQIVND (reference sequence). This CDR3 has 16 amino acids. CDR3 protein: CASSIVKGVRTDTQYF. In nucleotides, the CDR3 is TGTGCCAGTAGTATAGTAAAAGGGGTTAGGACAGATACGCAGTATTTT. Full variable domain (outside the CDR3, taken from reference TRBV19 and TRBJ2-3): DGGITQSPKYLFRKEGQNVTLSCEQNLNHDAMYWYRQDPGQGLRLIYYSQIVNDFQKGDIAEGYSVSREKKESFPLTVTSAQKNPTAFYLCASSIVKGVRTDTQYFGPGTRLTVL.

The sample holds one count of this clone. The chain recombines TRBV30 with TRBJ1-1, with 8 bases fitting TRBD1. Germline V gene data show CDR1 as GTSNPN and CDR2 as SVGIG (reference sequence). J lost 8 bases, V lost 5 bases, and 7 bases had no gene match. There are 12 residues in the CDR3. In nucleotides, the CDR3 is TGTGCCTGGGCAGGACAGGGATTGGAAGCTTTCTTT. It translates to CAWAGQGLEAFF.

This sequence joins TRBV2 and TRBJ2-5, with 9 bases fitting TRBD1. Germline loops: CDR1 SNHLY, CDR2 FYNNEI. This CDR3 has 17 residues. V trimming: 7 bases; J trimming: 4 bases; junction bases outside the gene matches: 16. In nucleotides, the CDR3 is TGTGCCAGCATGGCCGCTATAGGGGGGACAGGGTCAGAGACCCAGTACTTC. This encodes CASMAAIGGTGSETQYF.

This sequence joins TRBV5-1 and TRBJ2-2; unclear D gene. Between the trimmed V and J ends, which lost 2 bases and 4 bases, there was a span of 15 bases. This CDR3 spans 16 amino acids. Germline assignment: CDR1 SGHRS and CDR2 YFSETQ. The CDR3: CASSFGGQVGTGELFF. The CDR3 DNA reads TGCGCCAGCAGCTTTGGCGGCCAAGTGGGCACCGGGGAGCTGTTTTTT. Variable domain in full (rest from reference TRBV5-1 and TRBJ2-2): KAGVTQTPRYLIKTRGQQVTLSCSPISGHRSVSWYQQTPGQGLQFLFEYFSETQRNKGNFPGRFSGRQFSNSRSEMNVSTLELGDSALYLCASSFGGQVGTGELFFGEGSRLTVL.

CDR3 in DNA: TGTGCCAGCACCGGACTTGACAGGAGAAAAGCTTTCTTT. Encoded protein: CASTGLDRRKAFF. The gene calls are TRBV5-8 and TRBJ1-1; TRBD1 might be the D (6 bases). Germline values: CDR1 SGHTS, CDR2 YDEGEE. V was pared by 6 bases and J by 9 bases, with 18 bases between. This CDR3 is 13 amino acids long.

This rearrangement joins TRBV11-2 to TRBJ2-5; perhaps TRBD1 as D (6 bases). Germline V gene sequence: CDR1 SGHAT, CDR2 FQNNGV. Trimming pared 4 bases from V and 7 bases from J, leaving 19 bases between. The CDR3 totals 15 residues. Here the CDR3 reads CASSSPTGSVGTQYF. DNA for the CDR3: TGTGCCAGCAGCTCCCCAACAGGGTCCGTGGGGACCCAGTACTTC.

The CDR3 protein is CATSRGGQGGTEAFF. The CDR3 nucleotides read TGTGCCACCAGCAGAGGGGGACAGGGAGGAACTGAAGCTTTCTTT. The rearrangement links TRBV15 to TRBJ1-1; 9 bases align to TRBD1. CDR1 and CDR2 from the germline V gene are LNHNV and YYDKDF (reference sequence). J lost 5 bases, V lost 1 base, and 5 bases had no gene match. The CDR3 contains 15 residues.

This clone was counted a single time. The chain links TRBV9 to TRBJ1-2; TRBD1 is a possible D gene (6 bases). The germline CDR1 and CDR2 sequences are SGDLS and YYNGEE. The CDR3 is made up of 15 amino acids. V lost 2 bases and J 3 bases, leaving 14 bases between the germline ends. The CDR3, as DNA: TGTGCCAGCAGCGTGAACCCAGGGGCCGACTATGGCTACACCTTC. Its protein product is CASSVNPGADYGYTF.

This chain links TRBV4-2 with TRBJ1-2; 10 positions match TRBD1. The trim removed 5 bases at V and 7 bases at J, leaving 13 bases unmatched. The CDR3 has 16 residues. Looked up from germline, CDR1 is LGHNA and CDR2 is YNFKEQ. CDR3 nucleotides: TGTGCCAGCAGCTCTTACGGGACAGGGGAACCGGGTGGCTACACCTTC. Its protein is CASSSYGTGEPGGYTF.

The chain uses TRBV6-5 and TRBJ2-5; D call uncertain. The CDR3 loop spans 12 amino acids. The ends were cut back, 6 bases at V and 5 bases at J, with 10 bases in the middle. Germline V gene lookup returns CDR1 MNHEY and CDR2 SVGAGI. In nucleotides, the CDR3 is TGTGCCAGCAGATCGACCGGGGAGACCCAGTACTTC. Translated: CASRSTGETQYF.

The chain recombines TRBV3-1 (or the pseudogene TRBV3-2) with TRBJ1-3; D perhaps matches TRBD1 (5 bases). CDR3 length: 17 residues. In germline, CDR1 is LGHDT, CDR2 YNNKEL (reference sequence). The ends were cut back, 4 bases at V and 4 bases at J, with 20 bases in the middle. The CDR3 region is CASSRRGTEVVGNTIYF. The CDR3 DNA sequence: TGTGCCAGCAGCCGCCGCGGGACGGAGGTTGTCGGAAACACCATATATTTT.

This chain links TRBV5-6 with TRBJ2-5; TRBD1 might be the D (5 bases). This CDR3 has 14 residues. V lost 0 bases to trimming and J lost 4 bases, with 10 bases between them. Germline V gene sequence: CDR1 SGHDT, CDR2 YYEEEE. CDR3 in amino acids: CASSLERTSETQYF. In DNA, the CDR3 is TGTGCCAGCAGCTTGGAGAGGACATCAGAGACCCAGTACTTC.

The chain employs TRBV18 and TRBJ1-4; D remains unclear. The V gene's germline CDR1 is KGHSH and CDR2 LQKENI. Deletions cut 0 bases from V and 7 bases from J, with 15 bases between. The CDR3 sequence is 16 residues long. The CDR3 reads CASSPPGVGEGEKLFF. In DNA, the CDR3 is TGTGCCAGCTCACCACCCGGGGTTGGAGAAGGTGAAAAACTGTTTTTT.

The chain couples TRBV10-3 to TRBJ1-1; 9 bases fit TRBD1. This CDR3 contains 14 residues. Germline lookup yields CDR1 ENHRY and CDR2 SYGVKD. Unmatched junction bases numbered 4, after V lost 3 bases and J lost 5 bases. CDR3 residues: CAISDWTGETEAFF. The CDR3, as DNA: TGTGCCATCAGTGACTGGACAGGGGAGACTGAAGCTTTCTTT.